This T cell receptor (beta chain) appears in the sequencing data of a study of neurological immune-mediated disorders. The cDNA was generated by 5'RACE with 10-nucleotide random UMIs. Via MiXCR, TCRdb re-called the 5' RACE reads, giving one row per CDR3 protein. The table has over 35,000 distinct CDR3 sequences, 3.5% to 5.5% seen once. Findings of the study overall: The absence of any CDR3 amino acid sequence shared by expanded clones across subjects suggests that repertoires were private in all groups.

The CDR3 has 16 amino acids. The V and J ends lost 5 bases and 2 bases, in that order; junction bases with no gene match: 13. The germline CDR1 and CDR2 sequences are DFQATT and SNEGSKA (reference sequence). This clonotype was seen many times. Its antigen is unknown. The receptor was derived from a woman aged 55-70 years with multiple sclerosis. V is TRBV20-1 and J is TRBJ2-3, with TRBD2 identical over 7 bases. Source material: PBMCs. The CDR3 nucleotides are TGCAGTGCTCCCGGAGGGTCTAGCGGAGACACAGATACGCAGTATTTT. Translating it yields CSAPGGSSGDTDTQYF.